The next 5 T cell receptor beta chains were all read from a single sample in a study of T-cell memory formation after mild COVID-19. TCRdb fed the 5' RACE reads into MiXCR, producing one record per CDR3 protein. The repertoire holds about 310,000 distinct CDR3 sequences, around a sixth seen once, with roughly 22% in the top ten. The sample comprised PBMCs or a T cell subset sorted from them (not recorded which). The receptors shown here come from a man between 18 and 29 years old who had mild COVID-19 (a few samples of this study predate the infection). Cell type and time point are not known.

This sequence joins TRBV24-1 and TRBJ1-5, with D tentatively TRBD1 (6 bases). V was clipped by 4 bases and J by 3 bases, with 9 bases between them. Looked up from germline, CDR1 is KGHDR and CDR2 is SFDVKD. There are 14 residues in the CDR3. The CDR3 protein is CATSEGGHNQPQHF. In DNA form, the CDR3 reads TGTGCCACCAGTGAGGGGGGGCACAATCAGCCCCAGCATTTT.

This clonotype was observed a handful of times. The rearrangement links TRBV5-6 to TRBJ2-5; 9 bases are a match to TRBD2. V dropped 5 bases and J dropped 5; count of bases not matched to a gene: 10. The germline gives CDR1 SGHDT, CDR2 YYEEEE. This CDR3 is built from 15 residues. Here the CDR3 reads CASSHAGSGGETQYF. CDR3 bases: TGTGCCAGCAGTCATGCTGGGAGCGGGGGGGAGACCCAGTACTTC.

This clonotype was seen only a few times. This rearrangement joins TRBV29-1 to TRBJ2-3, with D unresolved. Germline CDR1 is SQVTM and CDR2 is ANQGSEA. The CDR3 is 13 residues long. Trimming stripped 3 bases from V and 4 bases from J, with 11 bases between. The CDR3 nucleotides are TGCAGCGTTGAGGACCCTGGACCAGATACGCAGTATTTT. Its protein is CSVEDPGPDTQYF.

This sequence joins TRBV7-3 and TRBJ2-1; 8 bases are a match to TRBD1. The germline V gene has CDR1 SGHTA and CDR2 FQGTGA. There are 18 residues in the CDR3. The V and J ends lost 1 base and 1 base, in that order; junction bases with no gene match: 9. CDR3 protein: CASSLMGQVVGSYNEQFF. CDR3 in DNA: TGTGCCAGCAGCTTAATGGGACAGGTTGTTGGATCCTACAATGAGCAGTTCTTC.

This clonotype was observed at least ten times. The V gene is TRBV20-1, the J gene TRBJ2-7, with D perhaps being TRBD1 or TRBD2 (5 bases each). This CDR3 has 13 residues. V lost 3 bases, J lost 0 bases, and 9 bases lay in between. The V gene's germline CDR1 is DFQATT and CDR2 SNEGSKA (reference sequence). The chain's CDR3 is CSASRESSYEQYF. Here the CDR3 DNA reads TGCAGTGCTAGCAGGGAGAGCTCCTACGAGCAGTACTTC.